These T cell receptor beta chains were read from a single sample in a study of graft-versus-host responses after intestinal transplantation. Some clones are missing from TCRdb's copy, which holds only in-frame ones; the method was immunoSEQ multiplex PCR. This sample has tens of thousands of clones, with just under 95% found just once. The antigens of these receptors remain unknown. Sequences were derived from unstimulated CD8+ T cells sorted from spleen or lymph node cells, sampled before intestinal transplant. Source of these receptors: a human donor who received an intestinal transplant. Both conserved end residues are trimmed from each CDR3. Expanded clones are given a class, and other clones once, few, many or no size at all.

V	length	size	J	CDR3
TRBV28	13	NA	TRBJ1-4	ASSLVVQSNEKLF
TRBV13	14	NA	TRBJ2-5	ASSLNLAGETETQY
TRBV6-6	12	few	TRBJ2-5	ASSLGKVQETQY
TRBV6-5	12	NA	TRBJ2-5	ASSYSNRWETQY
TRBV28	11	NA	TRBJ2-1	ASSPSSYNEQF
TRBV7-9	13	NA	TRBJ1-4	ASSSQGEGWEKLF
TRBV28	11	NA	TRBJ2-2	ASRAVNTGELF
TRBV28	14	NA	TRBJ1-1	ASSLVGDGENTEAF
TRBV5-1	13	few	TRBJ1-2	ASSFREGANYGYT
TRBV29-1	10	NA	TRBJ1-5	SVESPGQPQH
TRBV28	14	NA	TRBJ2-2	ASSLLGDSNTGELF
TRBV6-5	13	once	TRBJ2-1	ASSLGGGVAWEQF
TRBV2	12	NA	TRBJ2-4	ASSATGAKNIQY
TRBV25-1	9	NA	TRBJ1-2	ASSGEGVYT
TRBV18	11	NA	TRBJ2-1	ASSPGGYNEQF
TRBV30	14	NA	TRBJ2-5	AWSQLAGKRQETQY
TRBV29-1	10	NA	TRBJ2-2	SVLRDTGELF
TRBV7-6	11	NA	TRBJ2-7	ASSLGGNYEQY
TRBV12-1	15	NA	TRBJ2-2	ASSSLDVASNTGELF
TRBV13	10	NA	TRBJ2-7	ASSLESYEQY
TRBV18	11	NA	TRBJ1-2	ASSPGISYGYT
TRBV7-9	10	NA	TRBJ1-2	ASSLASGGYT
TRBV2	11	NA	TRBJ2-7	ASLPGLVYEQY
TRBV27	15	NA	TRBJ1-3	ASSLSPPSPPGDTIY
TRBV2	13	NA	TRBJ1-4	ASSEEGQGVEKLF
TRBV2	13	NA	TRBJ1-4	ASSGRGTTNEKLF
TRBV2	10	NA	TRBJ2-7	ASSPDLYEQY
TRBV2	13	NA	TRBJ1-1	ASRITVDLNTEAF
TRBV27	12	once	TRBJ1-5	ASSLAGHNQPQH
TRBV7-6	11	NA	TRBJ2-7	ASRPGSDLKWY
TRBV25-1	14	NA	TRBJ1-1	ASSAPRVDANTEAF
TRBV5-1	11	NA	TRBJ2-7	ASTAGLPYEQY
TRBV28	13	few	TRBJ1-3	ASSWPGGLGNTIY
TRBV28	13	NA	TRBJ1-1	ASSLLAESSTEAF
TRBV27	16	NA	TRBJ1-4	ASSLYPLTDLTNEKLF
TRBV5-6	11	NA	TRBJ2-7	ASSLVASYEQY
TRBV6-6	13	once	TRBJ1-6	ASSYPSSYNSPLH
TRBV23-1	13	NA	TRBJ2-7	ASTERRKRAYEQY
TRBV7-6	13	NA	NA	ASSPSPGVFYEQY
TRBV6-1	9	NA	TRBJ2-7	ASSPTDEQY
TRBV27	12	NA	TRBJ1-1	ASSTKQGRTEAF
TRBV5-1	11	NA	TRBJ1-1	ASSLEGVTEAF
TRBV23-1	14	NA	TRBJ1-2	ASSQSRVVGGYGYT
TRBV7-9	15	NA	TRBJ1-2	ASSFELGTGPNYGYT
TRBV7-3	13	NA	TRBJ2-1	ASSLIETSQHEQF
TRBV27	16	NA	TRBJ1-3	ASSPNAGTVPSGNTIY
TRBV29-1	14	NA	TRBJ2-2	SVDKGDTGWTGELF
TRBV7-9	12	NA	TRBJ1-4	ASSQGTGDEKLF
TRBV19	16	NA	TRBJ2-5	ASSISPVSGRGGETQY
TRBV11-2	13	NA	TRBJ1-1	ASSPRDLGGTEAF
TRBV18	13	NA	TRBJ2-7	ASSPPPSGSYEQY
TRBV5-1	13	once	TRBJ2-1	ASSAPGGPGNEQF
TRBV5-1	9	NA	TRBJ1-1	ASSAGTEAF
TRBV9	12	NA	TRBJ1-1	ASSVGHQNTEAF
TRBV5-4	11	NA	TRBJ1-1	ASSSGTDTEAF
TRBV5-1	14	NA	TRBJ2-2	ASSLGWTGVTGELF
TRBV6-1	14	NA	TRBJ2-1	ASSEFASGGKNEQF
TRBV4-1	10	NA	TRBJ2-1	ASSQGLGQQF
TRBV5-4	14	NA	TRBJ1-4	ASSLDGSPWDEKLF